The T cell receptor beta chain under discussion was sequenced for a study of cytomegalovirus exposure and HLA in healthy donors. A note on this clone: Its target is unknown.

The CDR3 sequence is 15 residues long. Trimming removed 0 bases from V and 4 bases from J, with 10 bases in between. Looked up from germline, CDR1 is SGHDT and CDR2 is YYEEEE. Study-wide points: Later analysis showed TCR association rates varying by HLA locus, highest for DRB1 and lowest for HLA-C.

Both 60 Vbeta primers and 13 Jbeta primers went into the PCR. Sequencing was performed with immunoSEQ multiplex PCR; in TCRdb, only in-frame clones are kept and a portion is missing. The data contain over 75,000 clones, 60% to 85% of them singletons. This TCR was sampled from a man aged 45-65 years in good health and CMV-seropositive. The rearrangement joins TRBV5-6 to TRBJ1-4; D unclear. The sample taken for sequencing was PBMCs. The CDR3 DNA reads as TGTGCCAGCAGCTTGGCTGGCGCGGGTAATGAAAAACTGTTTTTT. Translation gives CASSLAGAGNEKLFF.